The entry below gives a single T cell receptor beta chain sequence along with its context. This entry belongs to a study of T cells in Graves' hyperthyroidism and ophthalmopathy. TCR beta CDR3 sequences were amplified from RNA transcripts. With the HTBI primer set, the TCR CDR3 went through a first round of RT-PCR. One entry per CDR3 protein results from TCRdb running MiXCR on the multiplex PCR reads. The sample carries around 340,000 distinct CDR3 sequences, around 16% recorded once. CDR3 length: 15 amino acids. Germline CDR1 reads SGHRS; CDR2 reads YFSETQ. After removal of 7 bases from V and 0 bases from J, the junction contained 7 bases not matched to a gene.

The sequencing input was blood. The chain links TRBV5-1 to TRBJ2-3; TRBD1 aligns across 8 bases. The clonotype was recovered from a man between 25 and 39 years old with Graves' hyperthyroidism. The CDR3 DNA reads TGCGCCAGCGCCCAGGGGGCTGGAAGCACAGATACGCAGTATTTT. Its translation: CASAQGAGSTDTQYF.